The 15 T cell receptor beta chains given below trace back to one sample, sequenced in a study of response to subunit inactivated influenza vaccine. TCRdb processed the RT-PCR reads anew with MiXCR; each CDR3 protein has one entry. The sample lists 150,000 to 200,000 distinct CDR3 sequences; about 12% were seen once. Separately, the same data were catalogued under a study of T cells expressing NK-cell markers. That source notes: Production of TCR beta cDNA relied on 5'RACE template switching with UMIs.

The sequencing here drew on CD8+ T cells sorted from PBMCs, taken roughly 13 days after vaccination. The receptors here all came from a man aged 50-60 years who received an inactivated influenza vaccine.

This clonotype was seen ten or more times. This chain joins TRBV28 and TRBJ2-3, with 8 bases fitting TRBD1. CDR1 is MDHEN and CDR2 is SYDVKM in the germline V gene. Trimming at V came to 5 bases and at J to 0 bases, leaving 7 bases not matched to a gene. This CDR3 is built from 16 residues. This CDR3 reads CASSPTGDRSTDTQYF. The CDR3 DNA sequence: TGTGCCAGCAGTCCGACCGGGGACAGGAGCACAGATACGCAGTATTTT.

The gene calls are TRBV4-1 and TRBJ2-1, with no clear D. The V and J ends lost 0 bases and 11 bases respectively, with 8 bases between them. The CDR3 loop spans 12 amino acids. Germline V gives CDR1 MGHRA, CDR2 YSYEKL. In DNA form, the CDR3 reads TGCGCCAGCAGCCAAGATTACGGTAAGCAGTTCTTC. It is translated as CASSQDYGKQFF.

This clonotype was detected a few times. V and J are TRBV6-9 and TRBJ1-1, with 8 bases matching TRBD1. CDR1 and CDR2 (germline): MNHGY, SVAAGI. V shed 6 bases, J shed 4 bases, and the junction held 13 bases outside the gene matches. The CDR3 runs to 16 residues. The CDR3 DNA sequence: TGTGCCAGCAGCGGGACAGGCGACGGATGGGGCACTGAAGCTTTCTTT. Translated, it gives CASSGTGDGWGTEAFF.

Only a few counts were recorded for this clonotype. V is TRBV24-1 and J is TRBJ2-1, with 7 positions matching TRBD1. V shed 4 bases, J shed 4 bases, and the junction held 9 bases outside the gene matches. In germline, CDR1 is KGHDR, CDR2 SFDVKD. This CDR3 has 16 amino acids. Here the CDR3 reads CATSEPGTVQYNEQFF. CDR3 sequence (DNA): TGTGCCACCAGTGAGCCCGGGACAGTCCAATACAATGAGCAGTTCTTC.

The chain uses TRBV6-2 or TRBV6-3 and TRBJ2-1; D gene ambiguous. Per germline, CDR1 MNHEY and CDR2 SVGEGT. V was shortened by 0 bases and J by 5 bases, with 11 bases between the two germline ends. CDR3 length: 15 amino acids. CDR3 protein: CASSYSRASNNEQFF. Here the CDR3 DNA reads TGTGCCAGCAGTTACTCGAGAGCCAGTAACAATGAGCAGTTCTTC.

CDR3 protein: CASSLGGLAGSPPYEQFF. The CDR3 nucleotides read TGTGCCAGCAGCCTTGGTGGACTAGCGGGCAGTCCCCCTTATGAGCAGTTCTTC. V usage is TRBV5-6 and J usage is TRBJ2-1; 11 bases align to TRBD2. Germline CDR1 is SGHDT and CDR2 is YYEEEE. J lost 8 bases, V lost 4 bases, and 17 bases had no gene match. The CDR3 contains 18 residues.

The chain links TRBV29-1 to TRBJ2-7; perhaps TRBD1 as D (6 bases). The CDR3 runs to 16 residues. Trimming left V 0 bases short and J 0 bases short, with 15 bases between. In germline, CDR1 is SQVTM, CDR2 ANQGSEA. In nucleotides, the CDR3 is TGCAGCGTTGAAGATCTTCATGAACAGGGCTCCTACGAGCAGTACTTC. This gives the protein CSVEDLHEQGSYEQYF.

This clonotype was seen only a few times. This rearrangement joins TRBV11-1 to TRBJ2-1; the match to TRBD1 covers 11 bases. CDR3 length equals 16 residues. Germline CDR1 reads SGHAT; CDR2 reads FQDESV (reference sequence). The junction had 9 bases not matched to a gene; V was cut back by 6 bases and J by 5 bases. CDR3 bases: TGTGCCAGCAGAGACACGGACAGGGGGCTTCACAATGAGCAGTTCTTC. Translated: CASRDTDRGLHNEQFF.

This CDR3 reads CASSYYWGQGSAQFF. The CDR3 nucleotides are TGTGCCAGCAGTTACTACTGGGGACAGGGCTCGGCTCAGTTCTTC. V is TRBV6-2 or TRBV6-3 and J is TRBJ2-1, with 9 bases matching TRBD1. Germline values: CDR1 MNHEY, CDR2 SVGEGT. V shed 1 base, J shed 13 bases, and the junction held 11 bases outside the gene matches. The CDR3 is 15 residues long.

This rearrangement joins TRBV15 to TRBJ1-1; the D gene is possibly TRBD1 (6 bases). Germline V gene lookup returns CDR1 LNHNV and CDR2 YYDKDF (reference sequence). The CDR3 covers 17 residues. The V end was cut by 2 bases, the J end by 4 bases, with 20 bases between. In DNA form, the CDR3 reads TGTGCCACCAGCAGAAGTTTTAGGGGGGCGCGGGGCACTGAAGCTTTCTTT. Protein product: CATSRSFRGARGTEAFF.

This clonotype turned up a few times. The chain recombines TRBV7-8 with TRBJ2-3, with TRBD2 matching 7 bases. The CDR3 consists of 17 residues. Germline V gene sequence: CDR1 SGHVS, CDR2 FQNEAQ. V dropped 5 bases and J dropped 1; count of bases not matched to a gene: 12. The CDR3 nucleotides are TGTGCCAGCAGCCCAGGGTCGGGCGGGGGACGCACAGATACGCAGTATTTT. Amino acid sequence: CASSPGSGGGRTDTQYF.

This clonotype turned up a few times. The DNA of the CDR3 is TGTGCCAGCAGTGGTACTAGCGGTGTAGACGAGCAGTACTTC. Amino acid sequence: CASSGTSGVDEQYF. This rearrangement joins TRBV25-1 to TRBJ2-7, with 8 bases that match TRBD2. Germline trimming cut 4 bases from V and 5 bases from J; bases unmatched to any gene: 7. The V gene's germline CDR1 is MGHDK and CDR2 SYGVNS. CDR3 length equals 14 residues.

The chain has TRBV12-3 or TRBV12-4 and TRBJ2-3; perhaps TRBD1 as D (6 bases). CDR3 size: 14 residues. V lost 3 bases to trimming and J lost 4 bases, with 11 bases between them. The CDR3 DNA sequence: TGTGCCAGCAGTTTGGGCAGGGGCTCAGATACGCAGTATTTT. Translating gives CASSLGRGSDTQYF.

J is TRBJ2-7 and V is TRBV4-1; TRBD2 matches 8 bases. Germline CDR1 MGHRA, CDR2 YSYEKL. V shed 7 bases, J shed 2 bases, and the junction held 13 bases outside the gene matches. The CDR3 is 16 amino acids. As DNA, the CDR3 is TGCGCCAGCATCTCACCGGGGGGGACGGAGACCTACGAGCAGTACTTC. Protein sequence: CASISPGGTETYEQYF.

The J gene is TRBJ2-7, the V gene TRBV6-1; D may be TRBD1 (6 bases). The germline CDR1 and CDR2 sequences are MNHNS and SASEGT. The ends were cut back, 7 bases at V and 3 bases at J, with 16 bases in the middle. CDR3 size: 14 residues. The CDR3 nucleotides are TGTGCCAGCAATCTAAGACAGGCGAACTACGAGCAGTACTTC. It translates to CASNLRQANYEQYF.